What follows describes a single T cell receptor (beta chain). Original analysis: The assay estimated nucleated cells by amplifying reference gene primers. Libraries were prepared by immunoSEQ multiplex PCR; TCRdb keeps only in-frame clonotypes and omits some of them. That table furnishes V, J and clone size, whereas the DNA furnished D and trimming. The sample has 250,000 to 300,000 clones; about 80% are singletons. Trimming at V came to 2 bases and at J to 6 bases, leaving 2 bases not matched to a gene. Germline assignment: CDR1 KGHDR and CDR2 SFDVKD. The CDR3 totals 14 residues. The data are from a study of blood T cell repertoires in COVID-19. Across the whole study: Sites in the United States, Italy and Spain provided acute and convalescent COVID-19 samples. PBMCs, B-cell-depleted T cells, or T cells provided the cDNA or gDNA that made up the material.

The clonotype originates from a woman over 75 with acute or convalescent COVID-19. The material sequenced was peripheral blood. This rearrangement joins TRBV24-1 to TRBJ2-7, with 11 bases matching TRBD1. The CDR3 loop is CATSDSGQGGEQYF. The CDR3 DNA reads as TGTGCCACCAGTGATTCGGGACAGGGGGGCGAGCAGTACTTC.